The sequence of this TCR beta chain was determined in a study of neurological immune-mediated disorders. Regarding the study as a whole: The study found no CDR3 amino acid sequences shared by expanded clones across subjects, suggesting private repertoires in all groups.

CD4+ or CD8+ T cells at a count of some 900,000 served as input for the sorted libraries. The team produced cDNA through 5'RACE using 10-nucleotide random UMIs. Every sequencing run gave over 190 million TCR-beta sequences, taken from 15-18 subjects. Via MiXCR, TCRdb re-called the 5' RACE reads, giving one row per CDR3 protein. The data show about 41,000 distinct CDR3 sequences, more than 12% seen once. At least ten counts were recorded for this clonotype. Its antigen remains unknown. The sequence was obtained from a woman aged 60 to 75 with HTLV-1-associated myelopathy (HAM/TSP). The specimen sequenced was CD4+ T cells from blood.

Here the CDR3 reads CASSLVGQGYTF. CDR3 nucleotides: TGTGCCAGCAGCTTAGTGGGCCAGGGCTACACCTTC. V and J are TRBV7-2 and TRBJ1-2; D gene ambiguous. V was shortened by 1 base and J by 8 bases, with 8 bases between the two germline ends. Per the germline V gene, CDR1 is SGHTA and CDR2 is FQGNSA. This CDR3 spans 12 amino acids.